This TCR beta chain was observed in a study of T cell responses to AZD1222 COVID-19 vaccine. Overall study findings and caveats: The donor group comprised mostly white British people and more females; the analysis possibly underestimated clonal diversity. Only 5 or 6 people who got AZD1222 tested seropositive at baseline. Nearly half of spike-specific TCRs reportedly target unmutated variant regions. Two AZD1222 doses significantly raised spike-specific TCR breadth and depth over controls.

Generated by immunoSEQ multiplex PCR, the TCRdb table keeps only in-frame clones and is missing some. This sample has 85,000 to 95,000 clones; nearly 90% occur once, and the top ten carry about 8.4%. The V end was cut by 3 bases, the J end by 0 bases, with 6 bases between. Germline V CDR1 and CDR2: SNHLY, FYNNEI. The CDR3 is 14 residues long. A word on this clone: Its antigen is currently unknown.

The V gene is TRBV2, the J gene TRBJ1-3; no clear D. Sequencing was performed on peripheral blood, taken on day 0 of AZD1222 vaccination. The clonotype originates from an adult in good health. The CDR3 loop reads CASSEQSSGNTIYF. As DNA, the CDR3 is TGTGCCAGCAGTGAGCAGAGCTCTGGAAACACCATATATTTT.